This is a list of T cell receptor beta chains from one sample in a study of beta chain features in type 1 diabetes. Only in-frame clones appear in the TCRdb table, and some are missing; sequencing was by immunoSEQ multiplex PCR. The table records 600,000 to 700,000 clones, roughly 12% of them present only once. Sequencing was carried out using naive CD4+ T cells from blood. The receptors derive from a man aged 30-40 years with type 1 diabetes. The CDR3 runs from the conserved cysteine through the conserved F or W. A D gene is named only where the DNA matches it firmly. Expanded clones are given a class, and other clones once, few, many or no size at all.

d_call	j_call	clone_size	v_call	cdr3_nt	cdr3_aa
TRBD1	TRBJ2-6	few	TRBV11-2	TGTGCCAGCAGCCTAGGGAGACAGGGTTTGGCTGGGGCCAACGTCCTGACTTTC	CASSLGRQGLAGANVLTF
NA	TRBJ2-6	few	TRBV29-1	TGCAGCGTGGCGGGCGGGGCCAACGTCCTGACTTTC	CSVAGGANVLTF
TRBD1	TRBJ2-1	few	TRBV7-9	TGTGCCAGCAGTCCAGACAGGGGTTCCAATGAGCAGTTCTTC	CASSPDRGSNEQFF
NA	TRBJ2-3	NA	TRBV28	TGTGCCAGCAACAAAGGGGTTAGCACAGATACGCAGTATTTT	CASNKGVSTDTQYF
NA	TRBJ1-3	few	TRBV25-1	TGTGCCAGCAGTGACACCTCTGGAAACACCATATATTTT	CASSDTSGNTIYF
TRBD1	TRBJ1-6	few	TRBV25-1	TGTGCCAGCAGTCCGGGACAGCCCCATTCACCCCTCCACTTT	CASSPGQPHSPLHF
NA	TRBJ2-7	few	TRBV7-2	TGTGCCAGCAGCTTAGTTGTAGGATACGAGCAGTACTTC	CASSLVVGYEQYF
NA	TRBJ2-5	NA	TRBV28	TGTGCCAGCAGTCTAGATACACAAGAGACCCAGTACTTC	CASSLDTQETQYF
NA	TRBJ2-7	NA	TRBV9	TGTGCCAGCAGCTCCCCGGGACTTTCCTACGAGCAGTACTTC	CASSSPGLSYEQYF
NA	TRBJ2-1	few	TRBV29-1	TGCAGCGTTGAGGGGGGCCCCAACTCCTACAATGAGCAGTTCTTC	CSVEGGPNSYNEQFF
NA	TRBJ1-2	NA	TRBV30	TGTGCCTGGAGTCACGGAGTAGACGGCTACACCTTC	CAWSHGVDGYTF
NA	TRBJ2-1	NA	TRBV4-3	TGCGCCAGCAGCCAAGATCCCCCCTCGTTGGGTAGCGGATTTTACAATGAGCAGTTCTTC	CASSQDPPSLGSGFYNEQFF
NA	TRBJ1-1	NA	TRBV2	TGTGCCAGCAGTCAACGCTACGGCACTGAAGCTTTCTTT	CASSQRYGTEAFF
TRBD1	TRBJ1-1	NA	TRBV4-3	TGCGCCAGCAGCCAAGAGTTACAGGGGAGGACTGAAGCTTTCTTT	CASSQELQGRTEAFF
TRBD1	TRBJ2-1	NA	TRBV18	TGTGCCAGCTCACCAGCGGGACAGGTAAACAATGAGCAGTTCTTC	CASSPAGQVNNEQFF
NA	TRBJ2-7	NA	TRBV5-1	TGCGCCAGCAGCCTAGACGGACAGAACTACGAGCAGTACTTC	CASSLDGQNYEQYF
NA	TRBJ1-6	few	TRBV4-2	TGTGCCAGCAGCCAAGCGGAGGGGCGAGGGTCACCCCTCCACTTT	CASSQAEGRGSPLHF
TRBD1	TRBJ2-7	NA	TRBV29-1	TGCAGCGTTGGTCCTCCTTGGGGCAGGGGGATCTACGAGCAGTACTTC	CSVGPPWGRGIYEQYF
NA	TRBJ2-6	NA	TRBV5-6	TGTGCCAGCAGCCCCGGACACGGCCGCTCTGGGGCCAACGTCCTGACTTTC	CASSPGHGRSGANVLTF
NA	TRBJ2-7	few	TRBV9	TGTGCCAGCAGCTGCTCCCACGAGCAGTACTTC	CASSCSHEQYF
NA	TRBJ2-7	NA	TRBV9	TGTGCCAGCAGCGTAGCGGGGTTCGGCCGGGGAGAGCAGTACTTC	CASSVAGFGRGEQYF
NA	TRBJ1-2	NA	TRBV6-5	TGTGCCAGCAGTCATACAAGTCATAACTATGGCTACACCTTC	CASSHTSHNYGYTF
NA	TRBJ2-3	few	TRBV18	TGTGCCAGCTCACCACCTGTGCTGGATACGCAGTATTTT	CASSPPVLDTQYF
NA	TRBJ2-1	few	TRBV4-3	TGCGCCAGCAGCCAAGCCCCAGCGTATGAGCAGTTCTTC	CASSQAPAYEQFF
NA	TRBJ2-2	NA	TRBV19	TGTGCCAGTAGTATGGAGTCCGGGGAGCTGTTTTTT	CASSMESGELFF
NA	TRBJ2-3	NA	TRBV7-9	TGTGCCAGCAGCTTCGGGCTAAGCACAGATACGCAGTATTTT	CASSFGLSTDTQYF
NA	TRBJ2-7	few	TRBV29-1	TGCAGCGTGGGGATAACACCCTATCCTTCCTACGAGCAGTACTTC	CSVGITPYPSYEQYF
NA	TRBJ1-4	few	TRBV6-5	TGTGCCAGCAGTTACGAGAGTGGGCAGGGGACCGAAAAACTGTTTTTT	CASSYESGQGTEKLFF
NA	TRBJ2-3	few	TRBV4-3	TGCGCCAGCAGCCCCCAAGCGGGCACAGATACGCAGTATTTT	CASSPQAGTDTQYF
TRBD1	TRBJ1-5	few	TRBV14	TGTGCCAGCAGTCCCGGGACAGGGAGCAATCAGCCCCAGCATTTT	CASSPGTGSNQPQHF
NA	TRBJ2-7	few	TRBV7-3	TGTGCCAGCAGCCCCTTCGATGGGGGCGAGCAGTACTTC	CASSPFDGGEQYF
NA	TRBJ2-3	few	TRBV4-2	TGTGCCAGCAGCCAAGATCTATGGGGCGCAGATACGCAGTATTTT	CASSQDLWGADTQYF
TRBD1	TRBJ2-7	few	TRBV7-9	TGTGCCAGCAGCTATCGACAGGGGTTAAGCGAGCAGTACTTC	CASSYRQGLSEQYF
TRBD1	TRBJ2-3	NA	TRBV9	TGTGCCAGCAGCCCCGGACAGGGCCCAGATACGCAGTATTTT	CASSPGQGPDTQYF
TRBD2	TRBJ2-1	NA	TRBV11-2	TGTGCCAGCACCCCGTCTACTAGCGGGGGGATACAATCCTACAATGAGCAGTTCTTC	CASTPSTSGGIQSYNEQFF
TRBD1	TRBJ2-4	few	TRBV15	TGTGCCACCAGCCCCCGGACAGGGGAGGGCCCACATGACATTCAGTACTTC	CATSPRTGEGPHDIQYF
NA	TRBJ2-5	few	TRBV27	TGTGCCAGCAGTTTATCTTACCAAGAGACCCAGTACTTC	CASSLSYQETQYF
NA	TRBJ2-7	few	TRBV16	TGTGCCAGCAGCCAAGCAGTTATCTCCTACGAGCAGTACTTC	CASSQAVISYEQYF
NA	TRBJ2-3	few	TRBV6-5	TGTGCCAGCAGTCAGACTACCGATACGCAGTATTTT	CASSQTTDTQYF
NA	TRBJ1-1	NA	TRBV2	TGTGCCAGCAGTGAGCCCGGCGAAGCTTTCTTT	CASSEPGEAFF
TRBD1	TRBJ2-7	NA	TRBV29-1	TGCAGCGTTTGGGACAGGGGGAACTCCTACGAGCAGTACTTC	CSVWDRGNSYEQYF
NA	TRBJ2-1	few	TRBV28	TGTGCCAGCAGTGCACAGGGTATTGAGCAGTTCTTC	CASSAQGIEQFF
NA	TRBJ1-2	NA	TRBV27	TGTGCCAGCAGCCGCGACGGGGATAACTATGGCTACACCTTC	CASSRDGDNYGYTF
TRBD2	TRBJ2-1	few	TRBV11-3	TGTGCCAGCAGCCCCATGACCGGGACTATCGGTGAGCAGTTCTTC	CASSPMTGTIGEQFF
NA	TRBJ1-1	NA	TRBV29-1	TGCAGCGTCCCCCCGGGGGGGAACACTGAAGCTTTCTTT	CSVPPGGNTEAFF
TRBD1	TRBJ1-5	few	TRBV19	TGTGCCAGTAGTATGACAGGGGATCCCCAGCATTTT	CASSMTGDPQHF
NA	TRBJ2-4	few	TRBV6-6	TGTGCCAGCAGTTACGAGACGGGGGACATTCAGTACTTC	CASSYETGDIQYF
NA	TRBJ1-2	NA	TRBV19	TGTGCCAGTAGTATACCGGGGAGCGGCTACACCTTC	CASSIPGSGYTF
TRBD2	TRBJ2-1	NA	TRBV5-1	TGCGCCAGCAGCTCCCTAGCGGGGGGTGGCAATGAGCAGTTCTTC	CASSSLAGGGNEQFF
NA	TRBJ2-2	few	TRBV7-2	TGTGCCAGCAACTCCTTTAGGAACACCGGGGAGCTGTTTTTT	CASNSFRNTGELFF
TRBD1	TRBJ1-2	NA	TRBV7-2	TGTGCCAGCAGCTTCCAGGGGGCCTATGGCTACACCTTC	CASSFQGAYGYTF
NA	TRBJ1-5	few	TRBV28	TGTGCCAGCACCCTAGAGGGAGGACGTAATCAGCCCCAGCATTTT	CASTLEGGRNQPQHF
NA	TRBJ2-7	NA	TRBV6-5	TGTGCCAGCAGTTACGCCAGGGTTTACGAGCAGTACTTC	CASSYARVYEQYF
NA	TRBJ1-6	NA	TRBV7-2	TGTGCCAGCAGCTTAGGCAGGGATAATTCACCCCTCCACTTT	CASSLGRDNSPLHF
NA	TRBJ1-2	NA	TRBV27	TGTGCCAGCAGTTTAAGAGGCGGGGGTTTAGAAGGCTACACCTTC	CASSLRGGGLEGYTF